The 23 T cell receptor beta chains in this list originate from one sample, sequenced in a study of T cells in localized non-small cell lung cancer. Assay used: immunoSEQ multiplex PCR; TCRdb lists only in-frame clones, some missing. The sample has over 20,000 clones; around 90% are singletons. This specimen was peripheral blood mononuclear cells, taken before any cancer treatment. Every receptor here comes from a male donor older than 55 with stage II lung adenocarcinoma.

In this sample, this clone turned up once. The V and J genes are TRBV27 and TRBJ2-3; 8 bases match TRBD2. The V gene end was trimmed by 6 bases and the J gene end by 1 base; junction bases not matched to a gene: 15. In germline, CDR1 is MNHEY, CDR2 SMNVEV (reference sequence). The CDR3 consists of 18 residues. The CDR3 reads CASSELLGASGRTDTQYF. The DNA of the CDR3 is TGTGCCAGCAGCGAGCTACTTGGGGCTAGCGGGCGCACAGATACGCAGTATTTT.

In its sample, this clone was seen once. The CDR3 bases are TGTGCCAGCAGTCTTCAAGGGGTCTCAGATACGCAGTATTTT. Translation gives CASSLQGVSDTQYF. The chain recombines TRBV28 with TRBJ2-3, with a tentative D call TRBD1 (5 bases). The CDR3 covers 14 residues. V dropped 5 bases and J dropped 4 bases, with 13 bases sitting between them. Looked up from germline, CDR1 is MDHEN and CDR2 is SYDVKM.

The CDR3: CASSLERDLKGNEQFF. Here the CDR3 DNA reads TGTGCCAGCAGCTTAGAGCGGGATCTTAAGGGGAATGAGCAGTTCTTC. The rearrangement links TRBV7-9 to TRBJ2-1, with 7 bases lining up with TRBD2. Germline V lookup: CDR1 SEHNR, CDR2 FQNEAQ (reference sequence). The V gene end was trimmed by 1 base and the J gene end by 7 bases; junction bases not matched to a gene: 10. CDR3 length: 16 residues.

The chain has TRBV5-1 and TRBJ2-1, with no clear D. CDR1 and CDR2 from the germline V gene are SGHRS and YFSETQ. The CDR3 spans 15 residues. The germline V and J ends were trimmed by 4 bases and 5 bases, with 16 bases remaining between them. The CDR3 DNA is TGCGCCAGCAGCCCTTCAGTTTCGTCTAACAATGAGCAGTTCTTC. Translating gives CASSPSVSSNNEQFF. The complete variable domain, with remaining parts taken from reference TRBV5-1 and TRBJ2-1, reads KAGVTQTPRYLIKTRGQQVTLSCSPISGHRSVSWYQQTPGQGLQFLFEYFSETQRNKGNFPGRFSGRQFSNSRSEMNVSTLELGDSALYLCASSPSVSSNNEQFFGPGTRLTVL.

The chain links TRBV18 to TRBJ1-1; unclear D gene. Trimming took off 2 bases at V and 0 bases at J, with 13 bases between the two ends. Looked up from germline, CDR1 is KGHSH and CDR2 is LQKENI. The CDR3 is 16 amino acids. CDR3 DNA: TGTGCCAGCTCACCATATCGGGGTCCTTTGAACACTGAAGCTTTCTTT. Its protein product is CASSPYRGPLNTEAFF.

The genes are TRBV11-3 and TRBJ1-3; possibly TRBD1 for D (5 bases). Trimming pared 5 bases from V and 2 bases from J, leaving 7 bases between. Germline CDR1 is SGHNT and CDR2 is YENEEA. The CDR3 sequence is 13 residues long. CDR3 protein: CASSTGTGNTIYF. In nucleotides, the CDR3 is TGTGCCAGCAGCACAGGAACTGGAAACACCATATATTTT.

The rearrangement uses TRBV11-1 and TRBJ2-7, with D maybe TRBD2 (6 bases). The germline CDR1 and CDR2 sequences are SGHAT and FQDESV (reference sequence). V was shortened by 4 bases and J by 0 bases, with 19 bases between the two germline ends. The CDR3 sequence is 17 residues long. This CDR3 is CASSSDQLARNSYEQYF. For the CDR3, the DNA is TGTGCCAGCAGCTCCGACCAACTAGCCCGAAACTCCTACGAGCAGTACTTC.

This clone was counted a few times. This chain uses TRBV14 with TRBJ1-2; no clear D. CDR1 is SGHDN and CDR2 is FVKESK in the germline V gene. This CDR3 has 13 residues. Trimming took off 1 base at V and 6 bases at J, with 9 bases between the two ends. The CDR3 nucleotides are TGTGCCAGCAGCCAAGCCTACAGAGATGGCTACACCTTC. It yields the protein CASSQAYRDGYTF.

The J gene is TRBJ2-3, the V gene TRBV6-1; unclear D gene. Germline V gene data show CDR1 as MNHNS and CDR2 as SASEGT. V was cut by 3 bases and J by 4 bases, with 14 bases left in between. This CDR3 is 15 amino acids long. The DNA for the CDR3 is TGTGCCAGCAGTGAGCCTAATACGGGTCCAGATACGCAGTATTTT. It is translated as CASSEPNTGPDTQYF.

V is TRBV2 and J is TRBJ1-4, with D possibly being TRBD1 (5 bases). Germline lookup yields CDR1 SNHLY and CDR2 FYNNEI. The ends were cut back, 5 bases at V and 0 bases at J, with 7 bases in the middle. The CDR3 spans 14 residues. CDR3 in DNA: TGTGCCAGCAGTTCGACAGCAACTAATGAAAAACTGTTTTTT. Its protein product is CASSSTATNEKLFF. The variable domain in full, with the rest retrieved from reference TRBV2 and TRBJ1-4, is EPEVTQTPSHQVTQMGQEVILRCVPISNHLYFYWYRQILGQKVEFLVSFYNNEISEKSEIFDDQFSVERPDGSNFTLKIRSTKLEDSAMYFCASSSTATNEKLFFGSGTQLSVL.

The chain recombines TRBV6-5 with TRBJ1-1; D perhaps matches TRBD1 (5 bases). CDR3 length: 15 amino acids. Looked up from germline, CDR1 is MNHEY and CDR2 is SVGAGI. V was trimmed by 0 bases and J by 5 bases, leaving 13 bases between them. The CDR3 DNA is TGTGCCAGCAGTTACTCGTGGAGGGGTGAAACTGAAGCTTTCTTT. It codes for CASSYSWRGETEAFF.

The V gene is TRBV10-3, the J gene TRBJ2-1, with 11 nucleotides matching TRBD2. CDR1 is ENHRY, CDR2 SYGVKD, per germline. CDR3 length equals 15 residues. After removal of 2 bases from V and 6 bases from J, the junction contained 3 bases not matched to a gene. In DNA, the CDR3 is TGTGCCATCAGTGAGGGACTAGCGGGTAGCAATGAGCAGTTCTTC. As protein: CAISEGLAGSNEQFF.

V gene TRBV10-2 combines with J gene TRBJ1-2, with no clear D. The CDR3 covers 13 residues. Trimming removed 3 bases from V and 3 bases from J, with 8 bases in between. Germline-derived CDR1 and CDR2 are WSHSY and SAAADI. CDR3 sequence reads: CASSEQNYYGYTF. CDR3 bases: TGCGCCAGCAGTGAACAGAATTACTATGGCTACACCTTC.

The table lists this clone with a few counts. The genes are TRBV18 and TRBJ2-2; tentatively, D is TRBD1 (6 bases). V lost 0 bases and J lost 9, with 20 bases in between. This CDR3 is built from 17 residues. Germline lookup yields CDR1 KGHSH and CDR2 LQKENI. The DNA for the CDR3 is TGTGCCAGCTCACCACCCCTACAGGGCTCCGGGACGCGGGAGCTGTTTTTT. This sequence encodes CASSPPLQGSGTRELFF. The variable domain in full, with the rest retrieved from reference TRBV18 and TRBJ2-2, is NAGVMQNPRHLVRRRGQEARLRCSPMKGHSHVYWYRQLPEEGLKFMVYLQKENIIDESGMPKERFSAEFPKEGPSILRIQQVVRGDSAAYFCASSPPLQGSGTRELFFGEGSRLTVL.

J is TRBJ2-7 and V is TRBV11-2, with TRBD1 as a possible D gene (6 bases). V lost 1 base and J 7 bases, leaving 11 bases between the germline ends. The CDR3 is made up of 13 amino acids. Germline V lookup: CDR1 SGHAT, CDR2 FQNNGV. The CDR3 DNA sequence: TGTGCCAGCAGCTTAGGTGGTAGGGGGGAGCAGTACTTC. As protein: CASSLGGRGEQYF.

The chain is built from TRBV7-9 and TRBJ1-1; possible D gene TRBD1, 6 bases. Germline V gives CDR1 SEHNR, CDR2 FQNEAQ (reference sequence). The germline V and J ends were trimmed by 5 bases and 1 base, with 14 bases remaining between them. The CDR3 consists of 15 residues. In DNA, the CDR3 is TGTGCCAGCAGCGACCCACAGGGAGAGAACACTGAAGCTTTCTTT. Translation: CASSDPQGENTEAFF.

This chain uses TRBV9 with TRBJ2-1; 7 bases fit TRBD2. Germline CDR1 and CDR2: SGDLS and YYNGEE. There are 15 residues in the CDR3. V was pared by 4 bases and J by 0 bases, with 4 bases of the junction left unmatched. CDR3 sequence (DNA): TGTGCCAGCAGCCAGCGGGAAGGCTCCTACAATGAGCAGTTCTTC. Its translation: CASSQREGSYNEQFF.

Turning to this clone: This CDR3 fails to terminate in the conserved phenylalanine or tryptophan, so it likely reflects a read error. The DNA is left out, because the CDR3 cannot be placed on it with certainty; the CDR3 is given as TCRdb lists it. J is TRBJ2-3 and V is TRBV7-3; the D segment call TRBD2 is taken from the table without a DNA check. From germline, CDR1 is SGHTA and CDR2 FQGTGA. The CDR3 numbers 12 amino acids, ends counted. This CDR3 reads CASSLAGREEGI.

This rearrangement joins TRBV4-1 to TRBJ2-1, with a tentative D call TRBD2 (5 bases). The CDR3 has 18 residues. CDR1 is MGHRA, CDR2 YSYEKL, per germline. V lost 0 bases, J lost 0 bases, and 15 bases lay in between. CDR3 in amino acids: CASSQEGPEGSSYNEQFF. The DNA of the CDR3 is TGCGCCAGCAGCCAAGAAGGACCCGAGGGCAGCTCCTACAATGAGCAGTTCTTC.

This chain uses TRBV6-5 with TRBJ1-2; D remains unclear. CDR1 MNHEY and CDR2 SVGAGI come from the germline V gene. This CDR3 comprises 15 residues. V dropped 0 bases and J dropped 4 bases, with 12 bases sitting between them. CDR3 in amino acids: CASSYSMATFYGYTF. In nucleotides, the CDR3 is TGTGCCAGCAGTTACTCGATGGCCACCTTCTATGGCTACACCTTC.

V gene TRBV28 combines with J gene TRBJ2-5; 8 bases map to TRBD1. With V trimmed by 2 bases and J by 5 bases, 16 bases remained unmatched. There are 18 residues in the CDR3. CDR1 and CDR2 from the germline V gene are MDHEN and SYDVKM. The CDR3 protein is CASSLPSQGGSRLETQYF. The CDR3 region has the DNA TGTGCCAGCAGTTTACCCTCACAGGGGGGAAGTCGGTTGGAGACCCAGTACTTC.

The genes are TRBV11-2 and TRBJ2-5; 7 nucleotides line up with TRBD1. The V gene's germline CDR1 is SGHAT and CDR2 FQNNGV. Germline trimming cut 5 bases from V and 5 bases from J; bases unmatched to any gene: 8. This CDR3 contains 14 residues. The CDR3 nucleotides are TGTGCCAGCAGCACTGGACAGGTAGAGGAGACCCAGTACTTC. Protein: CASSTGQVEETQYF.

The chain recombines TRBV6-1 with TRBJ2-2, with D tentatively TRBD1 (5 bases). CDR3 length equals 14 residues. CDR1 is MNHNS, CDR2 SASEGT, per germline. Trimming pared 10 bases from V and 1 base from J, leaving 13 bases between. The CDR3 is CAIKGQGNTGELFF. Here the CDR3 DNA reads TGTGCCATCAAGGGGCAGGGGAACACCGGGGAGCTGTTTTTT.